The 18 T cell receptor beta chains below were found in one sample sequenced in a study of blood T cells in healthy people across ages. Next came a second PCR, run for about 7 to 12 cycles, which used a sample-barcoded 5' primer along with a J-beta primer mix. Via MiXCR, TCRdb re-called the 5' RACE reads, giving one row per CDR3 protein. This table has about 1.1 million distinct CDR3 sequences, roughly two fifths appearing once. The sequenced sample was blood. These receptors all stem from a young man in good health.

This clonotype occurred a few times. The chain couples TRBV7-2 to TRBJ2-6; the D gene is possibly TRBD2 (5 bases). The V end lost 2 bases, the J end lost 0 bases, and 11 bases lay between the germline ends. The CDR3 runs 17 residues. Germline V lookup: CDR1 SGHTA, CDR2 FQGNSA. In DNA form, the CDR3 reads TGTGCCAGCAGCTTATATGCCGGGGACTCTGGGGCCAACGTCCTGACTTTC. It specifies CASSLYAGDSGANVLTF.

This sequence joins TRBV12-3 or TRBV12-4 and TRBJ1-5; D is unresolved. V dropped 1 base and J dropped 0 bases, with 10 bases sitting between them. This CDR3 is 16 amino acids long. CDR3 in amino acids: CASSLVFGYSNQPQHF. In nucleotides, the CDR3 is TGTGCCAGCAGTTTAGTATTCGGTTATAGCAATCAGCCCCAGCATTTT.

V usage is TRBV11-2 and J usage is TRBJ2-1, with D possibly TRBD1 on 6 matching bases. CDR3 length equals 15 residues. V lost 0 bases to trimming and J lost 13 bases, with 19 bases between them. Per germline, CDR1 SGHAT and CDR2 FQNNGV. The CDR3 nucleotides read TGTGCCAGCAGCTTAGAGGGGGCCATCCAAGAGACCCAGTTCTTC. The encoded protein is CASSLEGAIQETQFF. Together with reference TRBV11-2 and TRBJ2-1, the CDR3 gives the full variable domain: EAGVAQSPRYKIIEKRQSVAFWCNPISGHATLYWYQQILGQGPKLLIQFQNNGVVDDSQLPKDRFSAERLKGVDSTLKIQPAKLEDSAVYLCASSLEGAIQETQFFGPGTRLTVL.

This clonotype was detected a few times. The chain recombines TRBV9 with TRBJ1-2; D uncertain. Germline CDR1 reads SGDLS; CDR2 reads YYNGEE. The CDR3 has 16 amino acids. Between the trimmed V and J ends, which lost 0 bases and 7 bases, there was a span of 19 bases. The CDR3 loop reads CASSVADGDPRFGYTF. The DNA for the CDR3 is TGTGCCAGCAGCGTAGCAGACGGTGACCCTAGATTTGGCTACACCTTC.

The CDR3 reads CASSYVGGGGTEAFF. Here the CDR3 DNA reads TGTGCCAGCAGTTACGTTGGTGGGGGAGGGACTGAAGCTTTCTTT. J is TRBJ1-1 and V is TRBV6-5; possible D gene TRBD1, 5 bases. Germline V lookup: CDR1 MNHEY, CDR2 SVGAGI. V shed 2 bases and J shed 5 bases, with 15 bases lying between them. The length of the CDR3 is 15 residues.

The J gene is TRBJ1-5, the V gene TRBV27, with TRBD1 matching 8 bases. This CDR3 has 15 residues. After removal of 4 bases from V and 3 bases from J, the junction contained 5 bases not matched to a gene. The germline V gene has CDR1 MNHEY and CDR2 SMNVEV (reference sequence). The CDR3 region has the DNA TGTGCCAGCAGTTCTGACAGGGGACTCAATCAGCCCCAGCATTTT. Translating it yields CASSSDRGLNQPQHF.

This clonotype was detected a few times. V is TRBV4-1 and J is TRBJ2-3, with 9 bases lining up with TRBD2. The CDR3 is made up of 17 amino acids. Germline trimming cut 2 bases from V and 4 bases from J; bases unmatched to any gene: 10. Per the germline V gene, CDR1 is MGHRA and CDR2 is YSYEKL. In DNA form, the CDR3 reads TGCGCCAGCAGCCAATCAGGGGTTAGCGGGGGTTCAGATACGCAGTATTTT. Amino acids: CASSQSGVSGGSDTQYF.

CDR3 DNA: TGTGCCAGCAGTATGGTACTAGGCGGAGATACGCAGTATTTT. Translating gives CASSMVLGGDTQYF. The V and J genes are TRBV12-3 or TRBV12-4 and TRBJ2-3; possible D gene TRBD2, 5 bases. The CDR3 extends over 14 amino acids. The germline V and J ends were trimmed by 5 bases and 5 bases, with 14 bases remaining between them.

The rearrangement links TRBV12-3 or TRBV12-4 to TRBJ2-5, with D perhaps TRBD1 or TRBD2 (6 bases each). The CDR3 consists of 14 residues. The V end was cut by 10 bases, the J end by 5 bases, with 20 bases between. CDR3 coding DNA: TGTGCCACCTCTAAATCGGGGGCGTGGGAGACCCAGTACTTC. It encodes CATSKSGAWETQYF.

The genes are TRBV29-1 and TRBJ1-1, with 7 bases aligning to TRBD1. Germline loops: CDR1 SQVTM, CDR2 ANQGSEA. The CDR3 has 14 residues. The V segment lost 3 bases and the J segment 6 bases; nucleotides outside the gene matches: 10. CDR3 nucleotides: TGCAGCGTTGAGAGACAGGGATCTGCTTCTGAAGCTTTCTTT. Translating it yields CSVERQGSASEAFF.

This clonotype came up a few times. The rearrangement uses TRBV4-3 and TRBJ2-7, with 11 bases matching TRBD2. Unmatched junction bases numbered 11, after V lost 6 bases and J lost 7 bases. The germline V gene encodes CDR1 LGHNA and CDR2 YSLEER. This CDR3 comprises 15 residues. The chain's CDR3 is CASSLGTSGYNEQYF. The CDR3 nucleotides are TGCGCCAGCAGTCTTGGGACTAGCGGATACAATGAGCAGTACTTC.

The chain links TRBV12-3 or TRBV12-4 to TRBJ2-3; the D gene is possibly TRBD1 (5 bases). The CDR3 sequence is 16 residues long. With 7 bases removed from V and 0 bases from J, the gap between germline ends came to 17 bases. The CDR3 nucleotides are TGTGCCAGCACAGTGACAGTCCCCTCCAGCACAGATACGCAGTATTTT. Translating it yields CASTVTVPSSTDTQYF.

The CDR3, as DNA: TGTGCCAGCAGCTCGCCAGGGCTTCGCAATGAGCAGTTCTTC. It specifies CASSSPGLRNEQFF. V is TRBV5-4 and J is TRBJ2-1; D possibly corresponds to TRBD1 (5 bases). The CDR3 covers 14 residues. Trimming pared 3 bases from V and 6 bases from J, leaving 13 bases between. Germline lookup yields CDR1 SGHNT and CDR2 YYREEE (reference sequence).

This clonotype has only a few counts. This sequence joins TRBV9 and TRBJ2-3; tentative D call: TRBD1 (5 bases). The CDR3 spans 16 residues. V was trimmed by 3 bases and J by 2 bases, leaving 16 bases between them. Germline lookup yields CDR1 SGDLS and CDR2 YYNGEE. This CDR3 is CASSAQGRTPTDTQYF. The DNA of the CDR3 is TGTGCCAGCAGCGCCCAGGGCAGGACCCCCACAGATACGCAGTATTTT.

The J gene is TRBJ2-6, the V gene TRBV6-2 or TRBV6-3; TRBD1 agrees at 10 bases. The V segment lost 6 bases and the J segment 0 bases; nucleotides outside the gene matches: 14. This CDR3 is built from 20 residues. The V gene's germline CDR1 is MNHEY and CDR2 SVGEGT. The CDR3 DNA is TGTGCCAGCAGGAACCGGGACAGGGGCCTATTCTTCTCTGGGGCCAACGTCCTGACTTTC. Protein product: CASRNRDRGLFFSGANVLTF.

Of note for this clonotype: An end of the junction does not agree with germline; a read error may underlie this. The genes are TRBV27 and TRBJ1-1, with a tentative D call TRBD1 (6 bases). Germline CDR1 reads MNHEY; CDR2 reads SMNVEV (reference sequence). The CDR3 consists of 14 residues. This CDR3 is CTSSLAGGRTEAFF. Here the CDR3 DNA reads TGTACCAGCAGTTTAGCGGGGGGGCGGACTGAAGCTTTCTTT.

As for this clonotype: This may come from a read error, since a much larger clone is one base off. The V gene is TRBV5-1, the J gene TRBJ2-4; no clear D gene. The J call is in doubt because the DNA end fits TRBJ2-7 better. The length of the CDR3 is 15 residues. Germline assignment: CDR1 SGHRS and CDR2 YFSETQ. The CDR3 spells CAGSSEGRTTYEQYF. As DNA, the CDR3 is TGCGCCGGCAGCTCCGAAGGACGGACGACGTACGAGCAGTACTTC.

This clonotype was observed a handful of times. This rearrangement joins TRBV6-1 to TRBJ1-2; unclear D gene. Trimming removed 7 bases from V and 4 bases from J, with 10 bases in between. CDR1 MNHNS and CDR2 SASEGT come from the germline V gene. The CDR3 length is 12 residues. The CDR3 spells CASKSRSYGYTF. For the CDR3, the DNA is TGTGCCAGCAAAAGCAGAAGCTATGGCTACACCTTC.